The clone carrying this T cell receptor (beta chain) turned up a few times. The sample is drawn from a study of blood T cell repertoires in COVID-19. About the research overall: The samples span acute and convalescent COVID-19 from the United States, Italy and Spain.

Sequencing used immunoSEQ multiplex PCR; TCRdb keeps in-frame clones, though not all of them. The table has just under 150,000 clones, roughly 87% seen once. The CDR3 is 19 residues long. Trimming cost V 0 bases and J 1 base; bases outside gene matches: 13. Sequences were obtained from peripheral blood. The V call is TRBV23-1, the J call TRBJ1-1; 8 nucleotides agree with TRBD1. TRBV23-1 is an ORF for which the function is uncertain. The source of this sequence is a woman in her forties or fifties with acute or convalescent COVID-19. The CDR3: CASSQSARGRLDKNTEAFF. The CDR3 region has the DNA TGCGCCAGCAGTCAATCGGCCAGGGGGCGACTAGATAAGAACACTGAAGCTTTCTTT.